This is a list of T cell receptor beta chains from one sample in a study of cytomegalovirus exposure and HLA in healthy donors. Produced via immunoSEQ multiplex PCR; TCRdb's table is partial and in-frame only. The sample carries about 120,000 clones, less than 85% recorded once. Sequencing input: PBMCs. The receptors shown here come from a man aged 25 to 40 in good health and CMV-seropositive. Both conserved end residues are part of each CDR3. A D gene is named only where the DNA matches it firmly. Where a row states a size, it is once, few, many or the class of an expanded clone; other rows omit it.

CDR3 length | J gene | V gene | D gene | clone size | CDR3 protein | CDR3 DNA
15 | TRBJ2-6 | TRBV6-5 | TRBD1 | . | CASSSTGVGANVLTF | TGTGCCAGCAGTAGTACAGGGGTTGGGGCCAACGTCCTGACTTTC
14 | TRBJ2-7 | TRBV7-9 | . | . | CATSRGGGVDEQYF | TGTGCCACCTCCCGCGGCGGGGGCGTGGACGAGCAGTACTTC
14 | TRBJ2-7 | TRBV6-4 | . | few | CAGGRRDTAPEQYF | TGTGCCGGCGGTAGACGGGACACAGCACCCGAGCAGTACTTC
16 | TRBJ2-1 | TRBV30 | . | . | CAWAGPGAGGNSEQFF | TGTGCCTGGGCGGGACCCGGGGCAGGGGGAAATAGTGAGCAGTTCTTC
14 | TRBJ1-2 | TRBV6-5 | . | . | CASSSDRLAYGYTF | TGTGCCAGCAGTTCCGATCGGTTAGCCTATGGCTACACCTTC
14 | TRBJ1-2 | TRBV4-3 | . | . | CASSQALRGHGYTF | TGCGCCAGCAGCCAAGCTCTTCGTGGCCATGGCTACACCTTC
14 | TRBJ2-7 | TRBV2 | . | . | CASGQQGSSYEQYF | TGTGCCAGCGGGCAACAGGGAAGCTCCTACGAGCAGTACTTC
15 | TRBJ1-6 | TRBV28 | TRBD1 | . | CASSLAGTANSPLHF | TGTGCCAGCAGCTTAGCCGGGACAGCCAATTCACCCCTCCACTTT
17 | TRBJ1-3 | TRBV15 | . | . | CATSRGTARVSGNTIYF | TGTGCCACCAGCAGAGGGACAGCGAGAGTCTCTGGAAACACCATATATTTT
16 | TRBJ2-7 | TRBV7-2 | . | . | CAINPPPQGASYEQYF | TGTGCCATCAACCCCCCCCCGCAGGGCGCTTCCTACGAGCAGTACTTC
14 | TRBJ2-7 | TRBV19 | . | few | CASSIFGGGYEQYF | TGTGCCAGTAGTATATTCGGAGGCGGGTACGAGCAGTACTTC
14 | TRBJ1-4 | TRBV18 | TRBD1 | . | CASSSQGVQEKLFF | TGTGCCAGCTCATCACAGGGGGTTCAGGAAAAACTGTTTTTT
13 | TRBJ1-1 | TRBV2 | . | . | CASRLGRDTEAFF | TGTGCCAGCCGATTGGGTCGGGACACTGAAGCTTTCTTT
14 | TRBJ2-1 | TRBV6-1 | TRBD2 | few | CATQGDYLFNEQFF | TGTGCCACCCAAGGGGACTACCTCTTCAATGAGCAGTTCTTC
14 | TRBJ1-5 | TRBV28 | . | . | CASSLKQGFQPQHF | TGTGCCAGCAGTTTGAAGCAGGGTTTTCAGCCCCAGCATTTT
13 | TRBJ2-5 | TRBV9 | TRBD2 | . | CASARGAQETQYF | TGTGCCAGCGCGCGGGGGGCTCAAGAGACCCAGTACTTC
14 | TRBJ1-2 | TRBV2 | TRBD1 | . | CASSRDRGHVGYTF | TGTGCCAGCAGCCGCGACAGGGGGCATGTGGGCTACACCTTC
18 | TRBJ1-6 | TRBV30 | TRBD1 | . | CAWTRQWRGRAPPVSLHF | TGTGCCTGGACCAGACAGTGGAGGGGGCGAGCACCTCCGGTGTCCCTCCACTTT
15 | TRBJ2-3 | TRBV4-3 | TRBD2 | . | CASSQEGGGGSTQYF | TGCGCCAGCAGCCAAGAGGGTGGCGGGGGATCAACGCAGTATTTT
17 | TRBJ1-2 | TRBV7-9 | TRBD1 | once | CASSFPGQGALDYGYTF | TGTGCCAGCAGCTTTCCGGGACAGGGGGCTCTTGACTATGGCTACACCTTC
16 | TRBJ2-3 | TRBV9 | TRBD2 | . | CASSVVLAGGPDTQYF | TGTGCCAGCAGCGTAGTGCTAGCGGGGGGGCCAGATACGCAGTATTTT
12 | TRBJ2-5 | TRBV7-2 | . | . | CASSLAPGHEDF | TGTGCCAGCAGCCTCGCTCCGGGACACGAGGACTTC
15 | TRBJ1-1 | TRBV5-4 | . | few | CASSQDLEGPTEAFF | TGTGCCAGCAGCCAAGATCTGGAGGGGCCCACTGAAGCTTTCTTT
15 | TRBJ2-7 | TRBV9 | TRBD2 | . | CASSVGGGGFYEQYF | TGTGCCAGCAGCGTAGGCGGGGGGGGCTTCTACGAGCAGTACTTC
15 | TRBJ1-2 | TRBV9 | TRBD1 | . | CASSFRGGQGDGYTF | TGTGCCAGCAGCTTCCGGGGGGGACAGGGAGATGGCTACACCTTC
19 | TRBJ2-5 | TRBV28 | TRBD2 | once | CAAGVTPGTSGGSQETQYF | TGTGCCGCAGGTGTAACTCCCGGGACTAGCGGGGGTTCCCAAGAGACCCAGTACTTC
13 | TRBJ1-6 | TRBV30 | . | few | CAWSEQVNSPLHF | TGTGCCTGGAGTGAGCAGGTTAATTCACCCCTCCACTTT
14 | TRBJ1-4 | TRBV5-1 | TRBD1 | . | CASSSGQSNEKLFF | TGCGCCAGCAGCTCGGGACAGTCTAATGAAAAACTGTTTTTT
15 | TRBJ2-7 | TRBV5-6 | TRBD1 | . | CASSLGDREAYEQYF | TGTGCCAGCAGCTTGGGGGACAGGGAAGCCTACGAGCAGTACTTC
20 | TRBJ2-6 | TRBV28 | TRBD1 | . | CASSLPPTGGLFSGANVLTF | TGTGCCAGCAGTTTGCCCCCGACAGGGGGCCTATTCTCTGGGGCCAACGTCCTGACTTTC
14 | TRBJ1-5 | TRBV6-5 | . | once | CASRYTGSNQPQHF | TGTGCCAGCAGGTACACAGGGAGCAATCAGCCCCAGCATTTT